This T cell receptor (beta chain) originates from a study of T cell responses to AZD1222 COVID-19 vaccine. Notes on the study in general: Spike-specific TCR breadth rose after two AZD1222 doses, and depth rose as well. Scientists sampled the repertoires only once the peak T cell response had passed.

Clones were read by immunoSEQ multiplex PCR, and TCRdb kept only the in-frame ones, dropping some. The repertoire holds 85,000 to 95,000 clones, roughly 90% seen once, with 8.4% in the top ten. With 5 bases removed from V and 4 bases from J, the gap between germline ends came to 14 bases. CDR3 length: 15 residues. Germline V gene sequence: CDR1 SGHAT, CDR2 FQNNGV. About this clone itself: Its antigen is not known.

The receptor was derived from an adult in good health. V is TRBV11-2 and J is TRBJ2-2, with D tentatively TRBD1 (5 bases). Source: peripheral blood, taken on day 0 of AZD1222 vaccination. The CDR3 region is CASSTHSRGTGELFF. CDR3 sequence (DNA): TGTGCCAGCAGCACCCATTCTAGGGGCACCGGGGAGCTGTTTTTT. Supplemented by reference TRBV11-2 and TRBJ2-2, the full variable domain reads EAGVAQSPRYKIIEKRQSVAFWCNPISGHATLYWYQQILGQGPKLLIQFQNNGVVDDSQLPKDRFSAERLKGVDSTLKIQPAKLEDSAVYLCASSTHSRGTGELFFGEGSRLTVL.